The clone carrying this T cell receptor beta chain has ten or more counts. Antigen: not known. The sample comes from a study of regulatory T cells in long-lasting Graves disease. The CDR3 covers 15 residues. Germline V gives CDR1 SNHLY, CDR2 FYNNEI. Trimming cost V 5 bases and J 8 bases, with 18 bases left between them. CDR3-region Arm-PCR and iRepertoire HTBI primers produced the TCR beta libraries. TCRdb reprocessed the multiplex PCR reads with MiXCR, giving one entry per CDR3 protein. The sample comprises under 450,000 distinct CDR3 sequences, 15% to 20% of which are singletons, and 20% to 25% rests with the top ten. Indicated time point: newly diagnosed GD, antithyroid drugs for less than 3 months. From RNA extracted from PBMCs, the TCR library was made. Study-level findings and limits: Persistent patients shared more public clonotypes (2,741) than new patients (more than 900).

The same sample was also studied in work on T cells in Graves' hyperthyroidism and ophthalmopathy. This second study says: Calling Graves' hyperthyroidism stable meant ophthalmopathy did not progress within 18 months. Most thyroid-expanded clonotypes above 0.001 were also found in blood.

This specimen was peripheral blood mononuclear cells (PBMCs), taken at new diagnosis, from a patient treated with antithyroid drugs. The origin of this receptor is a woman aged 18-29 years with Graves disease. The chain employs TRBV2 and TRBJ1-4; D may be TRBD1 (5 bases). CDR3 nucleotides: TGTGCCAGCAGTCTCGACGGGGGGACTAGGGAAAAACTGTTTTTT. Protein sequence: CASSLDGGTREKLFF. The variable domain in full, completed from reference TRBV2 and TRBJ1-4, reads EPEVTQTPSHQVTQMGQEVILRCVPISNHLYFYWYRQILGQKVEFLVSFYNNEISEKSEIFDDQFSVERPDGSNFTLKIRSTKLEDSAMYFCASSLDGGTREKLFFGSGTQLSVL.